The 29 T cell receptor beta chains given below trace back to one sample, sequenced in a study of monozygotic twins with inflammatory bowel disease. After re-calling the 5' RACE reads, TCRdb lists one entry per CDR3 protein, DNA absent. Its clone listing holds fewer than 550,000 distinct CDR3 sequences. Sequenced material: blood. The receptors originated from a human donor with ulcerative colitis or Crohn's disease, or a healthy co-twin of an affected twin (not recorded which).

The CDR3 is CASSLSPAQYEQYF. The chain combines TRBV5-1 with TRBJ2-7; TCRdb selects TRBD2, and the lack of DNA leaves this call unchecked. The CDR3 is made up of 14 amino acids. Germline assignment: CDR1 SGHRS and CDR2 YFSETQ.

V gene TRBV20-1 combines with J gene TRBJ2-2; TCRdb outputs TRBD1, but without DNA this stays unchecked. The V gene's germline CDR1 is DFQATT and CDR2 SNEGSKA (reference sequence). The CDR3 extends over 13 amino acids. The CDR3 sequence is CSTPGQLTGEPFF.

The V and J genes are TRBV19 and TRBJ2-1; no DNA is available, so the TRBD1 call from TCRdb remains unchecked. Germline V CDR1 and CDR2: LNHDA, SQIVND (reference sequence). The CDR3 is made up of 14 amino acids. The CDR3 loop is CASSKGTGGNEQFF. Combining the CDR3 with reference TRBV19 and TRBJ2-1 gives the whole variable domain DGGITQSPKYLFRKEGQNVTLSCEQNLNHDAMYWYRQDPGQGLRLIYYSQIVNDFQKGDIAEGYSVSREKKESFPLTVTSAQKNPTAFYLCASSKGTGGNEQFFGPGTRLTVL.

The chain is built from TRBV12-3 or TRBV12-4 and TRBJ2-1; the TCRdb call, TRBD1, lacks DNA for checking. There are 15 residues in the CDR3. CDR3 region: CASSQDLRGNNEQFF.

The CDR3 loop reads CASTLTSGTIQETQYF. V gene TRBV12-3 or TRBV12-4 combines with J gene TRBJ2-5; TCRdb gives TRBD1 as the D gene, but with no DNA this cannot be confirmed. This CDR3 is 16 amino acids long.

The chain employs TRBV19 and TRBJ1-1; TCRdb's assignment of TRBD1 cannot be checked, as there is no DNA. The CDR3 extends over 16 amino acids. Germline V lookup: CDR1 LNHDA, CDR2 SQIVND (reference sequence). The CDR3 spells CASSIIAGHGNTEAFF. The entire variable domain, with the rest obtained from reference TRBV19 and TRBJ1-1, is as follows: DGGITQSPKYLFRKEGQNVTLSCEQNLNHDAMYWYRQDPGQGLRLIYYSQIVNDFQKGDIAEGYSVSREKKESFPLTVTSAQKNPTAFYLCASSIIAGHGNTEAFFGQGTRLTVV.

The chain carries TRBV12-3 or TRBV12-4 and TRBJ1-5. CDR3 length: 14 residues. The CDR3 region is CASSLGDSHQPQHF.

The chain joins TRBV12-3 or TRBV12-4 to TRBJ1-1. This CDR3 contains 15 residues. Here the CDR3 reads CASSFRRKLNTEAFF.

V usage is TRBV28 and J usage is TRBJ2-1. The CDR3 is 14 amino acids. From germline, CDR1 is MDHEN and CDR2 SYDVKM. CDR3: CASSFVSSYNEQFF.

CDR3 in amino acids: CASSPREQGDTQYF. The V call is TRBV6-6, the J call TRBJ2-3; TCRdb selects TRBD1, and the lack of DNA leaves this call unchecked. The germline V gene has CDR1 MNHNY and CDR2 SVGAGI (reference sequence). The length of the CDR3 is 14 residues.

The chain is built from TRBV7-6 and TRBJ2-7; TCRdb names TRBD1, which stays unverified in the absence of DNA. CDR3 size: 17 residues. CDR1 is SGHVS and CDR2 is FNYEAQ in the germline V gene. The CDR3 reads CASSLDLYGQGSNEQYF.

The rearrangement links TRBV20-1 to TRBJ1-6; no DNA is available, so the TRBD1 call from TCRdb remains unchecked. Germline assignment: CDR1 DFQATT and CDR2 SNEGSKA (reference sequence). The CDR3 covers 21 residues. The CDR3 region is CSARDTGQTKPGSSYNSPLHF.

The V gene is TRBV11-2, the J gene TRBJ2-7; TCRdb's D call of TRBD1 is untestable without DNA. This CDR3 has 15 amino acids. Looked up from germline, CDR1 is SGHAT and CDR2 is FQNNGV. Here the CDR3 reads CASSLEGGSPYEQYF.

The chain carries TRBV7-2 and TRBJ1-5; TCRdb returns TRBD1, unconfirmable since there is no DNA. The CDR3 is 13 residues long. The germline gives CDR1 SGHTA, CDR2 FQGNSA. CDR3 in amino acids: CASRQGAEQPQHF. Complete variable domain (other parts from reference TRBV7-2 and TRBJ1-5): GAGVSQSPSNKVTEKGKDVELRCDPISGHTALYWYRQSLGQGLEFLIYFQGNSAPDKSGLPSDRFSAERTGGSVSTLTIQRTQQEDSAVYLCASRQGAEQPQHFGDGTRLSIL.

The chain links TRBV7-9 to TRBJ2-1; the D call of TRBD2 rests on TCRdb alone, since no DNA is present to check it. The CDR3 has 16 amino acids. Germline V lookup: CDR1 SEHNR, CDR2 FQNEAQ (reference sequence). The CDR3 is CASSLAGGRTNNEQFF. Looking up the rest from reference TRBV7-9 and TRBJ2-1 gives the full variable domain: DTGVSQNPRHKITKRGQNVTFRCDPISEHNRLYWYRQTLGQGPEFLTYFQNEAQLEKSRLLSDRFSAERPKGSFSTLEIQRTEQGDSAMYLCASSLAGGRTNNEQFFGPGTRLTVL.

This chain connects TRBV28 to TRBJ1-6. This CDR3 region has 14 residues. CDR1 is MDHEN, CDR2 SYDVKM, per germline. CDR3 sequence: CASSGVVGNSPLHF.

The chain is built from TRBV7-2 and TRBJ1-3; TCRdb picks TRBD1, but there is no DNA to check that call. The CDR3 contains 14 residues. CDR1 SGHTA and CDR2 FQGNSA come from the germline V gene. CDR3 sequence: CASSFRVTGNTIYF.

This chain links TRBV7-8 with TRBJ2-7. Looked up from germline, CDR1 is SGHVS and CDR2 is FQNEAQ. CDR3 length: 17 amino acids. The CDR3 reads CASSLDSLGTSSYEQYF.

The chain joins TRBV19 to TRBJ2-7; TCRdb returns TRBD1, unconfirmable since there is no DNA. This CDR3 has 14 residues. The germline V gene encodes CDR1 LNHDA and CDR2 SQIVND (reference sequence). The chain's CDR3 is CASSTGTGGNEQYF.

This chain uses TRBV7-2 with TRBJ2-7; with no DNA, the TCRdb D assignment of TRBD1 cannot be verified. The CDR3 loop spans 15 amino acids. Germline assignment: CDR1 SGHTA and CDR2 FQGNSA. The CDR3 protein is CASSSPRLGAYEQYF.

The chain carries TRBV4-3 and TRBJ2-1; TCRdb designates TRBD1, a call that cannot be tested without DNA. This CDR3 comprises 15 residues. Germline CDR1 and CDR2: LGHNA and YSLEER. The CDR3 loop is CASSQQGSSYNEQFF.

The CDR3 here is CASKRSSGNTIYF. V usage is TRBV7-2 and J usage is TRBJ1-3. The length of the CDR3 is 13 residues. The germline gives CDR1 SGHTA, CDR2 FQGNSA.

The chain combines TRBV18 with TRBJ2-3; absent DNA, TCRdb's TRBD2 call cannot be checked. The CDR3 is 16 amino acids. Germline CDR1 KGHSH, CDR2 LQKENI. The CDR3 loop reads CASSLSSSGSTDTQYF.

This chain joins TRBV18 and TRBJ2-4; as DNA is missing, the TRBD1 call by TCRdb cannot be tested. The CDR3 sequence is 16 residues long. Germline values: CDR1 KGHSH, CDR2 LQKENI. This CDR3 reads CASSPESGGPKNIQYF.

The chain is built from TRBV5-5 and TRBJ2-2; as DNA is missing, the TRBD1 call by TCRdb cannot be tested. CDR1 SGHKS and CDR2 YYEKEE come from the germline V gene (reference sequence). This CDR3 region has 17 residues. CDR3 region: CASSLGDRGAHTGELFF.

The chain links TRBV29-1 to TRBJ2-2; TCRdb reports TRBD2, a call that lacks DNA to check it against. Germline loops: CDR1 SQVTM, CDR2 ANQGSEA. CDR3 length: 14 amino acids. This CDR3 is CSAVGLSNTGELFF.

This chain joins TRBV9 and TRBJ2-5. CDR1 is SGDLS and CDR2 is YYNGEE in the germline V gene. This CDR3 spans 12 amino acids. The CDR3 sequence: CASSVGDETQYF. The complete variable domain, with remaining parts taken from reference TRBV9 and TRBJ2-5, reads DSGVTQTPKHLITATGQRVTLRCSPRSGDLSVYWYQQSLDQGLQFLIQYYNGEERAKGNILERFSAQQFPDLHSELNLSSLELGDSALYFCASSVGDETQYFGPGTRLLVL.

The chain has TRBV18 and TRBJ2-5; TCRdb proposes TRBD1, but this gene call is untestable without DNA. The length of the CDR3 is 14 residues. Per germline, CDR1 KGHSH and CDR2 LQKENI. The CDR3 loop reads CASSPDRGQETQYF.

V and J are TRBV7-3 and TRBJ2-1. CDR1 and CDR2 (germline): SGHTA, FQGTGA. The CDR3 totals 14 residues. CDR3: CASSLNPAYNEQFF. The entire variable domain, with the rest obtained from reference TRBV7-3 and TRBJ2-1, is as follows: GAGVSQTPSNKVTEKGKYVELRCDPISGHTALYWYRQSLGQGPEFLIYFQGTGAADDSGLPNDRFFAVRPEGSVSTLKIQRTERGDSAVYLCASSLNPAYNEQFFGPGTRLTVL.